The 32 T cell receptor beta chains given below trace back to one sample, sequenced in a study of beta chain features in type 1 diabetes. No antigens are known for them. Broader study findings: Type 1 diabetes patients showed a moderate but significant shortening of TCRB CDR3s in all four CD4+ subsets.

The entirety of the isolated RNA underwent reverse transcription, so expressed TCRB transcripts were sequenced. Sequencing was performed with immunoSEQ multiplex PCR; in TCRdb, only in-frame clones are kept and a portion is missing. The sample yields hundreds of thousands of clones, roughly 13% seen once. Sequenced: naive CD4+ T cells from blood. The receptors shown here come from a man aged 18 to 29 with type 1 diabetes.

The gene calls are TRBV13 and TRBJ2-7; 7 bases are shared with TRBD1. This CDR3 contains 14 residues. Looked up from germline, CDR1 is PRHDT and CDR2 is FYEKMQ (reference sequence). J gave up 6 bases and V 6 bases, and 11 bases lay outside the gene matches. CDR3 nucleotide sequence: TGTGCCAGCAGATCTCTAGGGGGCTTGGCCGAGCAGTACTTC. Its translation is CASRSLGGLAEQYF.

This clone was picked up a small number of times. The J gene is TRBJ1-1, the V gene TRBV7-3; 9 positions match TRBD1. Germline CDR1 SGHTA, CDR2 FQGTGA. V gave up 4 bases and J gave up 3 bases; unmatched junction bases: 6. This CDR3 contains 15 residues. The CDR3 DNA follows: TGTGCCAGCAGCTGGGACAGGGTAGTCCACACTGAAGCTTTCTTT. Amino acid sequence: CASSWDRVVHTEAFF.

V gene TRBV2 combines with J gene TRBJ2-7; D is uncertain. Germline-derived CDR1 and CDR2 are SNHLY and FYNNEI. The ends were cut back, 4 bases at V and 6 bases at J, with 13 bases in the middle. CDR3 length: 13 residues. CDR3 sequence (DNA): TGTGCCAGCAGTGGTCGGACCCTCCTCGAGCAGTACTTC. As protein: CASSGRTLLEQYF.

The chain joins TRBV5-1 to TRBJ1-1, with 9 positions matching TRBD1. V dropped 0 bases and J dropped 7; count of bases not matched to a gene: 7. The CDR3 extends over 15 amino acids. Germline CDR1 is SGHRS and CDR2 is YFSETQ. The CDR3 loop is CASSLGQGDPNEAFF. CDR3 DNA: TGCGCCAGCAGCTTGGGACAGGGGGATCCGAATGAAGCTTTCTTT.

This sequence joins TRBV28 and TRBJ1-5; D remains unclear. Germline CDR1 reads MDHEN; CDR2 reads SYDVKM. The CDR3 spans 15 residues. Trimming removed 5 bases at V and 0 bases at J, with 11 bases between. The CDR3 loop reads CASSTTDYSNQPQHF. The CDR3 DNA is TGTGCCAGCAGTACCACAGATTATAGCAATCAGCCCCAGCATTTT.

This clone showed up just a few times. V gene TRBV28 combines with J gene TRBJ1-4; 8 nucleotides align to TRBD1. Trimming cost V 3 bases and J 8 bases; bases outside gene matches: 8. Per the germline V gene, CDR1 is MDHEN and CDR2 is SYDVKM. This CDR3 spans 15 amino acids. The CDR3 region has the DNA TGTGCCAGCAGTTTGCGACAGGGGCCATTGGAAAAACTGTTTTTT. Translation gives CASSLRQGPLEKLFF.

This clone has only a few counts. The rearrangement links TRBV11-2 to TRBJ2-3; no clear D gene. The V end lost 0 bases, the J end lost 6 bases, and 4 bases lay between the germline ends. Germline V gene sequence: CDR1 SGHAT, CDR2 FQNNGV. This CDR3 spans 12 amino acids. The CDR3 nucleotides read TGTGCCAGCAGCTTAGAGGGGGATACGCAGTATTTT. Residues: CASSLEGDTQYF. The full variable domain, rest sourced from reference TRBV11-2 and TRBJ2-3, is EAGVAQSPRYKIIEKRQSVAFWCNPISGHATLYWYQQILGQGPKLLIQFQNNGVVDDSQLPKDRFSAERLKGVDSTLKIQPAKLEDSAVYLCASSLEGDTQYFGPGTRLTVL.

This clone was seen more than once but under ten times. V gene TRBV7-3 combines with J gene TRBJ2-5; no firm D call. Trimming shortened V by 4 bases and J by 5 bases, and 14 bases separated the two germline ends. The CDR3 covers 14 residues. CDR1 and CDR2 (germline): SGHTA, FQGTGA. Here the CDR3 reads CASSSGPRWETQYF. The CDR3 coding sequence is TGTGCCAGCAGCTCGGGCCCCCGGTGGGAGACCCAGTACTTC.

A few counts support this clone. This chain connects TRBV7-9 to TRBJ2-7; D may match TRBD1 or TRBD2 (5 bases each). The CDR3 extends over 14 amino acids. The ends were cut back, 4 bases at V and 3 bases at J, with 13 bases in the middle. Germline V gene data show CDR1 as SEHNR and CDR2 as FQNEAQ (reference sequence). CDR3 sequence (DNA): TGTGCCAGCAGCTCCGGGACGGAATACTACGAGCAGTACTTC. It codes for CASSSGTEYYEQYF.

The table lists this clone with a few counts. The chain has TRBV6-4 and TRBJ1-1; D might be TRBD1 (6 bases). CDR3 size: 13 residues. The germline CDR1 and CDR2 sequences are MRHNA and SNTAGT. Trimming stripped 6 bases from V and 2 bases from J, with 10 bases between. In DNA form, the CDR3 reads TGTGCCAGCAGCAGGGGATTAAACACTGAAGCTTTCTTT. This encodes CASSRGLNTEAFF.

This clone was observed a few times. The chain combines TRBV10-3 with TRBJ2-3; 9 bases match TRBD1. The CDR3 is 15 amino acids. Trimming at V came to 11 bases and at J to 1 base, leaving 10 bases not matched to a gene. Germline-derived CDR1 and CDR2 are ENHRY and SYGVKD. The CDR3 here is CALKFRDRGTDTQYF. The CDR3 coding sequence is TGTGCCTTAAAATTCCGGGACAGGGGCACAGATACGCAGTATTTT.

This clone was observed a few times. The chain combines TRBV4-1 with TRBJ1-5; TRBD1 matches at 7 bases. The CDR3 is made up of 16 amino acids. With V trimmed by 1 base and J by 1 base, 4 bases remained unmatched. The V gene's germline CDR1 is MGHRA and CDR2 YSYEKL. The DNA of the CDR3 is TGCGCCAGCAGCCAAGGCAGGGGGGAGAGCAATCAGCCCCAGCATTTT. Translated: CASSQGRGESNQPQHF.

This clone has only a few counts. J is TRBJ2-1 and V is TRBV9; a weak D match, TRBD1 (5 bases). The CDR3 covers 15 residues. Germline V gene data show CDR1 as SGDLS and CDR2 as YYNGEE. V dropped 3 bases and J dropped 5 bases, with 15 bases sitting between them. The CDR3: CASSAQSIGDNEQFF. Here the CDR3 DNA reads TGTGCCAGCAGCGCTCAATCCATAGGGGACAATGAGCAGTTCTTC.

CDR3 loop: CASSLGPRENEQFF. The CDR3, as DNA: TGCGCCAGCAGCTTGGGGCCCAGAGAGAATGAGCAGTTCTTC. This chain connects TRBV5-1 to TRBJ2-1; D is undetermined. The CDR3 is 14 amino acids. CDR1 and CDR2 from the germline V gene are SGHRS and YFSETQ. Trimming pared 0 bases from V and 7 bases from J, leaving 11 bases between.

This clone was seen only a few times. The rearrangement links TRBV14 to TRBJ2-1; 10 bases line up with TRBD2. The CDR3 is made up of 18 amino acids. Germline assignment: CDR1 SGHDN and CDR2 FVKESK. V trimming: 0 bases; J trimming: 3 bases; junction bases outside the gene matches: 8. The CDR3 here is CASSQEVPGLAIYNEQFF. As DNA, the CDR3 is TGTGCCAGCAGCCAAGAGGTACCGGGACTAGCGATCTACAATGAGCAGTTCTTC.

The chain employs TRBV6-5 and TRBJ2-1; D not certain. Trimming pared 0 bases from V and 5 bases from J, leaving 5 bases between. The CDR3 length is 13 residues. The germline gives CDR1 MNHEY, CDR2 SVGAGI. The CDR3 loop reads CASSYSRDNEQFF. DNA for the CDR3: TGTGCCAGCAGTTACTCGAGAGACAATGAGCAGTTCTTC.

This clone was picked up a small number of times. The V gene is TRBV7-2, the J gene TRBJ1-1; D remains unclear. CDR1 is SGHTA, CDR2 FQGNSA, per germline. There are 13 residues in the CDR3. V was shortened by 0 bases and J by 6 bases, with 8 bases between the two germline ends. DNA for the CDR3: TGTGCCAGCAGCTTAGCCGAAAGCGCTGAAGCTTTCTTT. Residues: CASSLAESAEAFF.

There are a few counts of this clone. The chain uses TRBV7-2 and TRBJ2-1; D possibly corresponds to TRBD2 (6 bases). The CDR3 loop spans 15 amino acids. Trimming took 2 bases from V and 6 from J, leaving 14 bases between them. Germline CDR1 reads SGHTA; CDR2 reads FQGNSA. CDR3 sequence (DNA): TGTGCCAGCAGCTTATCGGCAGGGAGGAGCAATGAGCAGTTCTTC. The encoded protein is CASSLSAGRSNEQFF. Filled out from reference TRBV7-2 and TRBJ2-1, the complete variable domain reads GAGVSQSPSNKVTEKGKDVELRCDPISGHTALYWYRQSLGQGLEFLIYFQGNSAPDKSGLPSDRFSAERTGGSVSTLTIQRTQQEDSAVYLCASSLSAGRSNEQFFGPGTRLTVL.

The chain links TRBV7-3 to TRBJ1-6; possibly TRBD1 for D (5 bases). This CDR3 has 13 residues. The V end was cut by 8 bases, the J end by 6 bases, with 11 bases between. Germline V gene lookup returns CDR1 SGHTA and CDR2 FQGTGA. In DNA, the CDR3 is TGTGCCAGCTCCAGGGAGGTTAATTCACCCCTCCACTTT. Amino acid sequence: CASSREVNSPLHF.

The chain links TRBV5-1 to TRBJ2-5; maybe TRBD2 (5 bases). The CDR3 consists of 13 residues. CDR1 is SGHRS, CDR2 YFSETQ, per germline. V lost 6 bases and J 2 bases, leaving 11 bases between the germline ends. The CDR3 nucleotides read TGCGCCAGCAAAGCGGCTCAACAAGAGACCCAGTACTTC. Its translation: CASKAAQQETQYF.

The chain has TRBV9 and TRBJ2-7; 9 bases are shared with TRBD1. With 0 bases clipped from V and 1 base from J, the junction kept 2 bases outside the gene matches. The CDR3 totals 15 residues. Per the germline V gene, CDR1 is SGDLS and CDR2 is YYNGEE. The CDR3 loop reads CASSVGDRVSYEQYF. CDR3 nucleotide sequence: TGTGCCAGCAGCGTAGGGGACAGGGTATCCTACGAGCAGTACTTC. Combining the CDR3 with reference TRBV9 and TRBJ2-7 gives the whole variable domain DSGVTQTPKHLITATGQRVTLRCSPRSGDLSVYWYQQSLDQGLQFLIQYYNGEERAKGNILERFSAQQFPDLHSELNLSSLELGDSALYFCASSVGDRVSYEQYFGPGTRLTVT.

The chain links TRBV5-4 to TRBJ2-1; 8 bases are shared with TRBD2. V dropped 2 bases and J dropped 4; count of bases not matched to a gene: 8. This CDR3 spans 16 amino acids. CDR1 is SGHNT and CDR2 is YYREEE in the germline V gene (reference sequence). CDR3 coding DNA: TGTGCCAGCAGCTTCCCTCTAGCGGGCCTGTACAATGAGCAGTTCTTC. Its protein is CASSFPLAGLYNEQFF.

J is TRBJ2-3 and V is TRBV7-2; D remains ambiguous. The V gene lost 1 base and the J gene lost 4 bases, with 12 bases spanning the gap. Germline CDR1 is SGHTA and CDR2 is FQGNSA. This CDR3 region has 15 residues. CDR3 bases: TGTGCCAGCAGCTTAGGTCACCTAGGAGCAGATACGCAGTATTTT. Protein sequence: CASSLGHLGADTQYF.

The sample holds a few counts of this clone. The CDR3 sequence: CASSVGVPYNEQFF. The DNA of the CDR3 is TGTGCCAGCTCAGTCGGGGTCCCCTACAATGAGCAGTTCTTC. This chain connects TRBV18 to TRBJ2-1; D may be TRBD2 (5 bases). Germline CDR1 KGHSH, CDR2 LQKENI. CDR3 length: 14 amino acids. Trimming left V 5 bases short and J 2 bases short, with 10 bases between.

This clone was seen more than once but under ten times. Compared with germline, one end of the junction differs, possibly owing to a read error. CDR3 loop: CASSPYPRGSSYEQYF. CDR3 DNA: TGTGCTAGCAGCCCATATCCCAGGGGATCGTCCTACGAGCAGTACTTC. This chain joins TRBV7-7 and TRBJ2-7; D possibly corresponds to TRBD1 (6 bases). Germline assignment: CDR1 SSHAT and CDR2 FNYEAQ (reference sequence). The CDR3 sequence is 16 residues long. Complete variable domain (other parts from reference TRBV7-7 and TRBJ2-7): GAGVSQSPRYKVTKRGQDVTLRCDPISSHATLYWYQQALGQGPEFLTYFNYEAQPDKSGLPSDRFSAERPEGSISTLTIQRTEQRDSAMYRCASSPYPRGSSYEQYFGPGTRLTVT.

This sequence joins TRBV4-3 and TRBJ1-5; 12 nucleotides match TRBD1. CDR1 is LGHNA and CDR2 is YSLEER in the germline V gene. This CDR3 has 15 residues. V dropped 3 bases and J dropped 6; count of bases not matched to a gene: 3. The CDR3 here is CASSQGQGASQPQHF. Here the CDR3 DNA reads TGCGCCAGCAGCCAGGGACAGGGGGCGAGTCAGCCCCAGCATTTT.

This clone has only one observation. V and J are TRBV11-2 and TRBJ1-1; 8 bases align to TRBD1. V trimming: 4 bases; J trimming: 6 bases; junction bases outside the gene matches: 7. The CDR3 loop spans 14 amino acids. Germline-derived CDR1 and CDR2 are SGHAT and FQNNGV. The CDR3 bases are TGTGCCAGCAGCTCCGGACAGGGATCGTCTGAAGCTTTCTTT. This codes for CASSSGQGSSEAFF.

This chain uses TRBV7-8 with TRBJ1-5, with D unclear. The CDR3 extends over 16 amino acids. Germline V gene lookup returns CDR1 SGHVS and CDR2 FQNEAQ. The germline V and J ends were trimmed by 5 bases and 2 bases, with 16 bases remaining between them. CDR3 nucleotide sequence: TGTGCCAGCAGCCACCTCCTTCGTACGGGCAATCAGCCCCAGCATTTT. Translation gives CASSHLLRTGNQPQHF.

This clone occurred a few times. This sequence joins TRBV30 and TRBJ2-3; possibly TRBD1 or TRBD2 for D (6 bases each). V gave up 0 bases and J gave up 5 bases, with 12 bases separating them. Germline V gene data show CDR1 as GTSNPN and CDR2 as SVGIG (reference sequence). This CDR3 contains 14 residues. In DNA form, the CDR3 reads TGTGCCTGGAGTGTTCACGGGGGCCGAGATACGCAGTATTTT. Its protein product is CAWSVHGGRDTQYF. The variable domain in full, completed from reference TRBV30 and TRBJ2-3, reads SQTIHQWPATLVQPVGSPLSLECTVEGTSNPNLYWYRQAAGRGLQLLFYSVGIGQISSEVPQNLSASRPQDRQFILSSKKLLLSDSGFYLCAWSVHGGRDTQYFGPGTRLTVL.

The chain has TRBV30 and TRBJ2-5, with 7 bases matching TRBD2. Unmatched junction bases numbered 11, after V lost 8 bases and J lost 2 bases. This CDR3 contains 14 residues. Germline CDR1 is GTSNPN and CDR2 is SVGIG (reference sequence). CDR3 nucleotides: TGTGCCCACCGCGGAGCGGGGCGTCAAGAGACCCAGTACTTC. Translated, it gives CAHRGAGRQETQYF. The variable domain in full, with the rest retrieved from reference TRBV30 and TRBJ2-5, is SQTIHQWPATLVQPVGSPLSLECTVEGTSNPNLYWYRQAAGRGLQLLFYSVGIGQISSEVPQNLSASRPQDRQFILSSKKLLLSDSGFYLCAHRGAGRQETQYFGPGTRLLVL.

The chain employs TRBV9 and TRBJ1-2, with D possibly matching TRBD1 (5 bases). The CDR3 loop spans 14 amino acids. The germline gives CDR1 SGDLS, CDR2 YYNGEE. Trimming took off 2 bases at V and 2 bases at J, with 10 bases between the two ends. DNA of the CDR3: TGTGCCAGCAGCGTCGACAGTGGAAACTATGGCTACACCTTC. The encoded protein is CASSVDSGNYGYTF. Full variable domain (missing parts from reference TRBV9 and TRBJ1-2): DSGVTQTPKHLITATGQRVTLRCSPRSGDLSVYWYQQSLDQGLQFLIQYYNGEERAKGNILERFSAQQFPDLHSELNLSSLELGDSALYFCASSVDSGNYGYTFGSGTRLTVV.

This clone was seen a few times. This chain joins TRBV30 and TRBJ2-5; 12 nucleotides match TRBD1. The trim removed 3 bases at V and 4 bases at J, leaving 9 bases unmatched. CDR1 is GTSNPN and CDR2 is SVGIG in the germline V gene (reference sequence). The CDR3 has 16 amino acids. The CDR3 bases are TGTGCCTGGAGGGTGGGGACAGGGGGCCGCGGAGAGACCCAGTACTTC. Its translation: CAWRVGTGGRGETQYF. Filled out from reference TRBV30 and TRBJ2-5, the complete variable domain reads SQTIHQWPATLVQPVGSPLSLECTVEGTSNPNLYWYRQAAGRGLQLLFYSVGIGQISSEVPQNLSASRPQDRQFILSSKKLLLSDSGFYLCAWRVGTGGRGETQYFGPGTRLLVL.